The T cell receptor (beta chain) under discussion was sequenced for a study of T cell responses to AZD1222 COVID-19 vaccine. The CDR3 has 15 residues. V was cut by 4 bases and J by 4 bases, with 13 bases left in between. The germline CDR1 and CDR2 sequences are MNHEY and SVGAGI. This table comes from immunoSEQ multiplex PCR, and its TCRdb copy is limited to in-frame clones, with some not included. The sample carries 70,000 to 95,000 clones, about 90% recorded once. This clone came up many times. This specimen consisted of peripheral blood, obtained on day 0 of MenACWY control vaccination. The rearrangement joins TRBV6-5 to TRBJ2-2; TRBD1 is a possible D gene (5 bases). The TCR originated in an adult in good health. This CDR3 reads CASSLLPDSTGELFF. In DNA form, the CDR3 reads TGTGCCAGCAGTTTACTCCCCGACAGCACCGGGGAGCTGTTTTTT.